The T cell receptor (beta chain) under discussion was sequenced for a study of spatial heterogeneity in lung cancer. At the level of the study: Sequencing of follow-up PBMC samples took place when they were available, at a median of about two years after resection.

TCRdb independently ran MiXCR on the 5' RACE reads; one entry per CDR3 protein. This table holds roughly 72,000 distinct CDR3 sequences, about 8.2% found once. Overall study findings and caveats: Blood contained ubiquitous expanded tumor TCRs more at resection than at follow-up.

The CDR3 runs to 13 residues. Trimming took 1 base from V and 7 from J, leaving 8 bases between them. The sample holds a few counts of this clonotype. Its antigen remains unidentified. Described time point: blood at routine non-recurrence follow-up after resection. Whole RNA was taken from tumor, nontumor lung or frozen PBMC; it was then sequenced unsorted. Sample: PBMCs, taken at follow-up. This TCR derives from a female donor with early-stage non-small cell lung cancer. The V and J genes are TRBV12-3 or TRBV12-4 and TRBJ1-5; D uncertain. CDR3 sequence reads: CASSLGGGQPQHF. In DNA form, the CDR3 reads TGTGCCAGCAGTTTAGGGGGTGGACAGCCCCAGCATTTT.